The 20 T cell receptor beta chains presented below share a single source sample, sequenced in a study of T-cell reconstitution after alpha-beta-depleted transplantation in children. Unique molecular identifiers were used in preparing the TCRbeta library. TCRdb reprocessed the PCR reads via MiXCR and lists one record per CDR3 protein. Altogether hundreds of thousands of distinct CDR3 sequences are present, over 9.5% being singletons, with the ten largest covering 2% to 2.5%. The sample was PBMCs, taken before TCRalphabeta/CD19-depleted stem cell transplant. The receptors shown here come from a child younger than 10 with inherited bone marrow failure, due to receive a stem cell transplant.

This clonotype was counted only a few times. The gene calls are TRBV3-1 and TRBJ2-5, with a possible D match to TRBD2 (6 bases). Germline V gene sequence: CDR1 LGHDT, CDR2 YNNKEL (reference sequence). This CDR3 spans 13 amino acids. V was trimmed by 5 bases and J by 4 bases, leaving 11 bases between them. CDR3 residues: CASSWDFGETQYF. The CDR3, as DNA: TGTGCCAGCAGCTGGGACTTCGGAGAGACCCAGTACTTC.

V is TRBV2 and J is TRBJ1-6; unclear D gene. CDR1 SNHLY and CDR2 FYNNEI come from the germline V gene. With 2 bases removed from V and 14 bases from J, the gap between germline ends came to 13 bases. The length of the CDR3 is 13 residues. The CDR3 nucleotides are TGTGCCAGCAGTGAATTCCACGAGGCGGCCCTCCACTTT. Residues: CASSEFHEAALHF.

The V and J genes are TRBV6-2 or TRBV6-3 and TRBJ2-5; 7 bases fit TRBD2. There are 13 residues in the CDR3. The junction had 5 bases not matched to a gene; V was cut back by 5 bases and J by 5 bases. Germline CDR1 is MNHEY and CDR2 is SVGEGT. The CDR3 is CASSRTRDETQYF. Here the CDR3 DNA reads TGTGCCAGCAGTCGGACTAGAGATGAGACCCAGTACTTC.

The rearrangement joins TRBV18 to TRBJ1-4; D possibly corresponds to TRBD1 (6 bases). CDR3 length: 15 residues. The germline CDR1 and CDR2 sequences are KGHSH and LQKENI. The V end was cut by 0 bases, the J end by 6 bases, with 11 bases between. CDR3 bases: TGTGCCAGCTCACCACCGGGGGGGCATCATGAAAAACTGTTTTTT. It encodes CASSPPGGHHEKLFF.

This clonotype occurred many times. V usage is TRBV4-2 and J usage is TRBJ2-2, with no clear D. V was clipped by 5 bases and J by 6 bases, with 10 bases between them. Germline V gives CDR1 LGHNA, CDR2 YNFKEQ. This CDR3 is 13 amino acids long. CDR3 in amino acids: CASSDYLPGELFF. The CDR3 region has the DNA TGTGCCAGCAGCGATTATCTACCCGGGGAGCTGTTTTTT.

Ten or more counts support this clonotype. The chain employs TRBV3-1 and TRBJ2-7, with 10 bases matching TRBD2. The CDR3 runs to 17 residues. V trimming: 2 bases; J trimming: 7 bases; junction bases outside the gene matches: 14. Per the germline V gene, CDR1 is LGHDT and CDR2 is YNNKEL (reference sequence). In DNA, the CDR3 is TGTGCCAGCAGCCAACTCTTAGCGGGAGGCGCTGAGGAAGAGCAGTACTTC. Protein product: CASSQLLAGGAEEEQYF.

The chain couples TRBV11-2 to TRBJ2-2; a possible D gene is TRBD2 (6 bases). Trimming shortened V by 7 bases and J by 0 bases, and 15 bases separated the two germline ends. This CDR3 is built from 16 residues. Germline loops: CDR1 SGHAT, CDR2 FQNNGV. The CDR3 sequence is CASTQRGGTNTGELFF. For the CDR3, the DNA is TGTGCCAGCACCCAACGGGGCGGGACGAACACCGGGGAGCTGTTTTTT.

At least ten counts were recorded for this clonotype. This chain links TRBV5-1 with TRBJ2-2; 7 nucleotides align to TRBD2. The germline gives CDR1 SGHRS, CDR2 YFSETQ. V shed 2 bases, J shed 2 bases, and the junction held 3 bases outside the gene matches. This CDR3 comprises 15 residues. CDR3 coding DNA: TGCGCCAGCAGCTTTACTAGCGTTAACACCGGGGAGCTGTTTTTT. As protein: CASSFTSVNTGELFF.

This clonotype was counted ten times or more. The chain couples TRBV10-2 to TRBJ1-5; D is possibly TRBD1 (5 bases). Germline CDR1 WSHSY, CDR2 SAAADI. Between the trimmed V and J ends, which lost 3 bases and 7 bases, there was a span of 7 bases. The CDR3 covers 12 residues. CDR3 bases: TGCGCCAGCAGTGAAGGGGTCCAGCCCCAGCATTTT. Translating it yields CASSEGVQPQHF.

This clonotype has a handful of counts. J is TRBJ2-7 and V is TRBV6-1, with TRBD2 as a possible D gene (7 bases). Between the trimmed V and J ends, which lost 10 bases and 12 bases, there was a span of 22 bases. This CDR3 is built from 12 residues. Germline lookup yields CDR1 MNHNS and CDR2 SASEGT. CDR3 nucleotide sequence: TGTGCCACCAATGATTGGGGGGGCGTCCGGTACTTC. This codes for CATNDWGGVRYF.

The sample holds a few counts of this clonotype. The rearrangement links TRBV6-6 to TRBJ2-2; D is ambiguous. V lost 7 bases to trimming and J lost 4 bases, with 10 bases between them. The CDR3 extends over 13 amino acids. Germline CDR1 is MNHNY and CDR2 is SVGAGI (reference sequence). Here the CDR3 DNA reads TGTGCCAGCACCAAAGTTTCCACCGGGGAGCTGTTTTTT. This translates into CASTKVSTGELFF.

This clonotype appeared a few times. The J gene is TRBJ2-5, the V gene TRBV20-1; D possibly matches TRBD1 or TRBD2 (5 bases each). The germline V and J ends were trimmed by 1 base and 4 bases, with 10 bases remaining between them. The CDR3 runs to 13 residues. Germline assignment: CDR1 DFQATT and CDR2 SNEGSKA (reference sequence). The CDR3 DNA reads TGCAGTGCTAGAGCAACTAGGGGAGAGACCCAGTACTTC. This sequence encodes CSARATRGETQYF.

This clonotype was detected ten times or more. The V call is TRBV5-1, the J call TRBJ2-1; 12 positions match TRBD1. Germline V gene lookup returns CDR1 SGHRS and CDR2 YFSETQ. The ends lost 3 bases at V and 7 bases at J; junction bases unmatched: 5. This CDR3 has 15 amino acids. The CDR3 nucleotides are TGCGCCAGCAGCTACGGGGACAGGGGGCTTAATGAGCAGTTCTTC. It codes for CASSYGDRGLNEQFF.

This clonotype was seen only a few times. The chain joins TRBV10-1 to TRBJ2-1; D possibly corresponds to TRBD2 (6 bases). Germline CDR1 WNHNN, CDR2 SYGVQD (reference sequence). This CDR3 spans 15 amino acids. The germline V and J ends were trimmed by 6 bases and 3 bases, with 15 bases remaining between them. The DNA for the CDR3 is TGCGCCAGCAGCCATTCCGGGACTCGCTACAATGAGCAGTTCTTC. It specifies CASSHSGTRYNEQFF.

This clonotype showed up many times. V usage is TRBV6-2 or TRBV6-3 and J usage is TRBJ2-7, with D maybe TRBD2 (5 bases). Per germline, CDR1 MNHEY and CDR2 SVGEGT. The length of the CDR3 is 15 residues. The V end was cut by 0 bases, the J end by 2 bases, with 11 bases between. CDR3 in amino acids: CASSYSPLGTYEQYF. In DNA form, the CDR3 reads TGTGCCAGCAGTTACTCCCCCCTCGGGACCTACGAGCAGTACTTC.

This clonotype has more than one count but fewer than ten. The chain couples TRBV12-3 or TRBV12-4 to TRBJ2-7; TRBD2 matches at 14 bases. Germline trimming cut 5 bases from V and 5 bases from J; bases unmatched to any gene: 11. The CDR3 is 17 residues long. CDR3 sequence reads: CASSLPKRLAGGNEQYF. The CDR3 DNA reads as TGTGCCAGCAGTCTACCGAAAAGACTAGCGGGAGGGAACGAGCAGTACTTC.

This clonotype was seen many times. The chain uses TRBV3-1 and TRBJ2-2; unclear D gene. Germline-derived CDR1 and CDR2 are LGHDT and YNNKEL (reference sequence). The CDR3 loop spans 16 amino acids. Trimming took off 1 base at V and 7 bases at J, with 16 bases between the two ends. The CDR3 DNA reads TGTGCCAGCAGCCAAGTTCTGCCGGTTCTAAACGGGGAGCTGTTTTTT. Protein sequence: CASSQVLPVLNGELFF.

This clonotype was picked up many times. This chain links TRBV29-1 with TRBJ2-6; perhaps TRBD1 as D (6 bases). V lost 1 base to trimming and J lost 4 bases, with 8 bases between them. Germline V gene lookup returns CDR1 SQVTM and CDR2 ANQGSEA. There are 14 residues in the CDR3. CDR3 in amino acids: CSVEGGPGANVLTF. In DNA, the CDR3 is TGCAGCGTTGAAGGGGGGCCCGGGGCCAACGTCCTGACTTTC.

This clonotype was found many times. The gene calls are TRBV12-3 or TRBV12-4 and TRBJ2-3; D is ambiguous. Trimming removed 8 bases at V and 2 bases at J, with 17 bases between. The CDR3 length is 15 residues. This CDR3 is CASRYREAPTDTQYF. The CDR3 DNA reads TGTGCCAGCCGTTATAGAGAAGCTCCCACAGATACGCAGTATTTT.

In this sample, this clonotype turned up many times. The DNA for the CDR3 is TGCGCCAGCAGCTTGGAGGGACACAGCACAGATACGCAGTATTTT. It codes for CASSLEGHSTDTQYF. This chain joins TRBV5-1 and TRBJ2-3, with D possibly being TRBD1 (6 bases). V lost 0 bases and J 0 bases, leaving 8 bases between the germline ends. The germline V gene has CDR1 SGHRS and CDR2 YFSETQ. The CDR3 contains 15 residues.